The rows below give T cell receptor beta chains drawn from one sample of a study of CD8+ T cells in alopecia areata. Repertoires were generated with immunoSEQ multiplex PCR, while TCRdb's copy carries only in-frame clones and drops some. The sample has 85,000 to 95,000 clones, 60% to 80% seen once. Source: CD8+ T cells sorted from blood, taken around week 44, from a patient treated with tofacitinib. The source of these receptors is a human donor with alopecia areata. CDR3s leave out the opening cysteine and the closing phenylalanine or tryptophan.

>TRBJ2-7|TRBV7-2
ASNDPPGRLYEQY
>TRBJ1-3|TRBV30
AGDIGGNTIY
>TRBJ1-1|TRBV29-1
SVEKWESTEAF
>TRBJ2-7|TRBV7-9
ASSLTETYEQY
>TRBJ1-2|TRBV30
AWNPMGQGYGYT
>TRBJ2-7|TRBV19
ASSDGAGGREQY
>TRBJ2-3|TRBV7-9
ASGGGVVSTDTQY
>TRBJ1-1|TRBV9
ASSANRDGEAF
>TRBJ1-1|TRBV30
AWTLGEGPEAF
>TRBJ2-7|TRBV30
AWSLGVGLYEQY
>TRBJ2-7|TRBV28
ASSLWGAEQY
>TRBJ2-2|TRBV29-1
SVGYRGLIGELF
>TRBJ2-7|TRBV5-6
ASSLNREQY
>TRBJ2-7|TRBV6-1
ASSEIPGSYEQY
>TRBJ1-2|TRBV4-3
ASSQDPGTVYGYT
>TRBJ1-6|TRBV27
ASSPGGNSPLH
>TRBJ2-2|TRBV9
ASSPSGGATGELF
>TRBJ1-1|TRBV6-4
ASSESKGRDTEAF
>TRBJ2-1|TRBV6-5
ASYSGALGEQF
>TRBJ2-5|TRBV6-5
ASSYQETQY
>TRBJ2-2|TRBV30
ALEDDSGPNTGELF
>TRBJ1-6|TRBV2
ASSEAPGTIRNSPLH
>TRBJ1-2|TRBV28
ASTPKGRAST
>TRBJ2-1|TRBV19
ASSMTPGASYNEQF
>TRBJ2-5|TRBV14
ASSQQQGSRETQY
>TRBJ2-7|TRBV29-1
SVVASGGLYEQY
>TRBJ1-1|TRBV2
ASRSGEVEAF
>TRBJ2-3|TRBV18
ASSPGGSTDTQY
>TRBJ2-7|TRBV29-1
SVEIGGSYEQY
>TRBJ1-2|TRBV14
ASSQEGTANYGYT
>TRBJ2-7|TRBV7-7
ASSQRFHRVPPYEQY
>TRBJ2-3|TRBV10-1
ASSESRGTDTQY
>TRBJ2-5|TRBV5-1
ASSSGLAGGQETQY
>TRBJ2-1|TRBV7-8
ASSLAVKSGTGGLGQF
>TRBJ2-7|TRBV4-1
ASSQALRQGLDEQY
>TRBJ1-1|TRBV14
ASSPGGANTEAF
>TRBJ1-1|TRBV5-1
ASSSIPRTGTTEAF
>TRBJ1-1|TRBV15
ATRGVGTEAF
>TRBJ2-3|TRBV27
ASSILAGTDTQY
>TRBJ2-1|TRBV4-3
ASSQGSSGNEQF
>TRBJ2-3|TRBV4-3
ASSQGGDTQY
>TRBJ1-2|TRBV15
ATSSHSYGYT
>TRBJ2-7|TRBV27
ASRSGGYEQY
>TRBJ1-1|TRBV5-6
ASSLLQTGHGEAF
>TRBJ2-1|TRBV7-6
ASSLETSGGSYNEQF
>TRBJ2-7|TRBV4-3
ASSYTGGSDEQY
>TRBJ2-1|TRBV4-3
ASSQGLAGGYNEQF
>TRBJ1-6|TRBV28
ASSLTGAGSPLH
>NA|TRBV6-5
ASSYRDRTYEQY
>TRBJ2-1|TRBV13
ASSLTLQGALPSSYNEQF
>TRBJ2-1|TRBV27
ASSLSGVRYNEQF